A single sample is the source of the 12 T cell receptor beta chains below, sequenced in a study of T cell responses to AZD1222 COVID-19 vaccine. Only in-frame clones appear in the TCRdb table, and some are missing; sequencing was by immunoSEQ multiplex PCR. Among 70,000 to 90,000 clones listed, about 92% were seen once. The specimen was peripheral blood, collected on day 0 of AZD1222 vaccination. The receptor set was obtained from an adult in good health.

The chain recombines TRBV19 with TRBJ1-1; 7 positions agree with TRBD1. The CDR3 consists of 14 residues. V lost 3 bases to trimming and J lost 4 bases; unmatched junction nucleotides: 5. Germline V gives CDR1 LNHDA, CDR2 SQIVND (reference sequence). Here the CDR3 DNA reads TGTGCCAGTAGTATTCCGACAGGGATCACTGAAGCTTTCTTT. Protein product: CASSIPTGITEAFF. The variable domain in full, completed from reference TRBV19 and TRBJ1-1, reads DGGITQSPKYLFRKEGQNVTLSCEQNLNHDAMYWYRQDPGQGLRLIYYSQIVNDFQKGDIAEGYSVSREKKESFPLTVTSAQKNPTAFYLCASSIPTGITEAFFGQGTRLTVV.

The chain carries TRBV4-1 and TRBJ1-1; TRBD1 matches 7 bases. Germline assignment: CDR1 MGHRA and CDR2 YSYEKL. V was pared by 1 base and J by 1 base, with 6 bases of the junction left unmatched. The length of the CDR3 is 16 residues. The CDR3 sequence: CASSQARTGGNTEAFF. The CDR3 DNA sequence: TGCGCCAGCAGCCAAGCTAGGACAGGCGGGAACACTGAAGCTTTCTTT.

The V call is TRBV28, the J call TRBJ2-7, with a tentative D call TRBD1 (6 bases). Germline V gene sequence: CDR1 MDHEN, CDR2 SYDVKM. The CDR3 totals 14 residues. The V and J ends lost 2 bases and 3 bases respectively, with 11 bases between them. The CDR3 protein is CASSLPGDLYEQYF. The CDR3 DNA reads as TGTGCCAGCAGTTTACCAGGGGACCTCTACGAGCAGTACTTC.

V usage is TRBV18 and J usage is TRBJ2-5; 9 bases are a match to TRBD1. CDR1 is KGHSH, CDR2 LQKENI, per germline. The CDR3 consists of 14 residues. V dropped 5 bases and J dropped 5; count of bases not matched to a gene: 6. CDR3 sequence: CASSSQGAWETQYF. Written as DNA, the CDR3 is TGTGCCAGCTCATCACAGGGGGCGTGGGAGACCCAGTACTTC.

J is TRBJ2-3 and V is TRBV5-6; 10 positions match TRBD2. Germline CDR1 is SGHDT and CDR2 is YYEEEE. After removal of 0 bases from V and 5 bases from J, the junction contained 6 bases not matched to a gene. The CDR3 loop spans 16 amino acids. CDR3 bases: TGTGCCAGCAGCTTGGTGACTAGCGGGTTGGGAGATACGCAGTATTTT. This translates into CASSLVTSGLGDTQYF.

This rearrangement joins TRBV5-5 to TRBJ2-7; no clear D. CDR1 and CDR2 from the germline V gene are SGHKS and YYEKEE (reference sequence). The ends were cut back, 0 bases at V and 2 bases at J, with 9 bases in the middle. The CDR3 runs 14 residues. The CDR3 DNA reads TGTGCCAGCAGCTTGGCACCTAACCCCTACGAGCAGTACTTC. Amino acids: CASSLAPNPYEQYF.

This clone was observed a few times. The chain employs TRBV12-3 or TRBV12-4 and TRBJ1-6; 8 bases agree with TRBD1. The CDR3 extends over 13 amino acids. With V trimmed by 11 bases and J by 6 bases, 6 bases remained unmatched. CDR3 DNA: TGTGCCTGCGGACAGGGCTTTAATTCACCCCTCCACTTT. This gives the protein CACGQGFNSPLHF.

The chain employs TRBV7-9 and TRBJ2-3; no definite D call. The CDR3 spans 17 residues. The germline gives CDR1 SEHNR, CDR2 FQNEAQ (reference sequence). The V end lost 5 bases, the J end lost 0 bases, and 18 bases lay between the germline ends. The CDR3 bases are TGTGCCAGCAGCGCCCCTGGGATCGCCGCTAGCACAGATACGCAGTATTTT. Its translation is CASSAPGIAASTDTQYF.

The V and J genes are TRBV3-1 (or the pseudogene TRBV3-2) and TRBJ1-2; D perhaps matches TRBD1 (5 bases). Trimming removed 0 bases at V and 7 bases at J, with 12 bases between. Per the germline V gene, CDR1 is LGHDT and CDR2 is YNNKEL (reference sequence). The CDR3 extends over 14 amino acids. CDR3 in amino acids: CASSQEGTTAGYTF. CDR3 coding DNA: TGTGCCAGCAGCCAAGAAGGGACGACTGCTGGCTACACCTTC.

The chain couples TRBV12-3 or TRBV12-4 to TRBJ1-3; TRBD1 agrees at 7 bases. There are 12 residues in the CDR3. J was trimmed by 7 bases and V by 6 bases; bases with no gene match: 3. The chain's CDR3 is CASSLTGNTIYF. The CDR3 nucleotides read TGTGCCAGCAGCCTGACAGGGAACACCATATATTTT.

V usage is TRBV29-1 and J usage is TRBJ1-1; D unresolved. The CDR3 contains 12 residues. V gave up 7 bases and J gave up 0 bases, with 9 bases separating them. The V gene's germline CDR1 is SQVTM and CDR2 ANQGSEA. The CDR3 bases are TGCAGCGCCCAGGACGTGAACACTGAAGCTTTCTTT. Residues: CSAQDVNTEAFF.

The chain uses TRBV4-1 and TRBJ2-1; no reliable D call. The germline CDR1 and CDR2 sequences are MGHRA and YSYEKL. The CDR3 is made up of 13 amino acids. The V and J ends lost 4 bases and 7 bases respectively, with 11 bases between them. This CDR3 is CASSRQLGNEQFF. CDR3 nucleotides: TGCGCCAGCAGCCGTCAACTCGGGAATGAGCAGTTCTTC.